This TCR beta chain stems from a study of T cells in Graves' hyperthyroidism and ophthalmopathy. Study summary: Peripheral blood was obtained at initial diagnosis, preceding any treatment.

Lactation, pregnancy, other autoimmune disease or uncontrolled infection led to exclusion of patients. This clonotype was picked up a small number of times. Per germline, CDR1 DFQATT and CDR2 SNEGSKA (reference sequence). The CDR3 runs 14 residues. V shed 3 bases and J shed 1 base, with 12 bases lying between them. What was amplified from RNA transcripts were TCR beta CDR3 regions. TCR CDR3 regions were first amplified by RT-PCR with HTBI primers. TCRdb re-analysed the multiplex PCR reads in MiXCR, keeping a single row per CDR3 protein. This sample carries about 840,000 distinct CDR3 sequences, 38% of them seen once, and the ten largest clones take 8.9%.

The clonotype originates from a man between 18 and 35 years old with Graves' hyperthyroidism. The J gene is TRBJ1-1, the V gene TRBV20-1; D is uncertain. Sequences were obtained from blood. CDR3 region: CSASRQTANTEAFF. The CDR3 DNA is TGCAGTGCTAGCCGGCAGACCGCGAACACTGAAGCTTTCTTT.